This TCR beta chain derives from a study of T cells expressing NK-cell markers. From germline, CDR1 is SGHTA and CDR2 FQGNSA. The CDR3 loop spans 17 amino acids. Findings of the study overall: The study left the HCMV specificity of expanded NKG2C+ T cell clones unresolved. Dominant NKG2C+ clonotypes were found to form roughly 1.0-7.5% of CD8+ T cells in a handful of donors.

The authors made TCR beta cDNA libraries by 5'RACE template switching. This switching added a universal primer site and UMIs. TCRdb processed the 5' RACE reads again and assigns one entry to each CDR3 protein, with no DNA. The sample includes over 150,000 distinct CDR3 sequences. Regarding this clonotype: Its antigen is unidentified.

The V gene is TRBV7-2, the J gene TRBJ2-2; as DNA is missing, the TRBD1 call by TCRdb cannot be tested. Sequenced input: blood T cells: a sorted CD56 or NKG2C T cell subset, CD4+ or CD8+ T cells, or bulk PBMC T cells (not recorded which). This receptor was identified in a woman aged 50 to 65 in good health. This CDR3 is CASSPGPTGVYTGELFF.